These 6 T cell receptor beta chains share one sample of origin, sequenced in a study of control samples from healthy donors and cancer patients. Profiled with immunoSEQ multiplex PCR; TCRdb holds only in-frame clones, not every one. Of 150,000 to 200,000 clones listed, around 90% are singletons. The sample consisted of blood. The receptor source for this set is a man younger than 40 in good health.

The J gene is TRBJ2-7, the V gene TRBV19; D may be TRBD2 (5 bases). Germline CDR1 is LNHDA and CDR2 is SQIVND (reference sequence). This CDR3 has 11 residues. V lost 11 bases and J 0 bases, leaving 8 bases between the germline ends. Here the CDR3 DNA reads TGTGCCCTCGGGGTCTCCTACGAGCAGTACTTC. Translated, it gives CALGVSYEQYF.

V gene TRBV29-1 combines with J gene TRBJ1-2; 9 bases are a match to TRBD1. CDR1 and CDR2 from the germline V gene are SQVTM and ANQGSEA. V lost 3 bases, J lost 6 bases, and 26 bases stayed unmatched. There are 20 residues in the CDR3. The CDR3 loop reads CSVDWSPGGTGYNLPNGYTF. The CDR3 nucleotides read TGCAGCGTTGATTGGAGCCCGGGCGGGACAGGGTACAATCTCCCTAATGGCTACACCTTC.

The chain employs TRBV27 and TRBJ1-6, with 7 bases identical to TRBD1. The CDR3 has 14 amino acids. Losses at the gene ends were 3 bases for V and 7 bases for J; bases not matched to a gene: 3. Germline CDR1 reads MNHEY; CDR2 reads SMNVEV (reference sequence). DNA for the CDR3: TGTGCCAGCAGTTTCGGGACAGAGAATTCACCCCTCCACTTT. Translated: CASSFGTENSPLHF.

The chain links TRBV11-2 to TRBJ2-1; no reliable D call. This CDR3 region has 17 residues. Trimming removed 5 bases from V and 2 bases from J, with 19 bases in between. Germline CDR1 SGHAT, CDR2 FQNNGV. The CDR3, as DNA: TGTGCCAGCAGCCCCCGAAGAACGGGCGGTCCCTACAATGAGCAGTTCTTC. It is translated as CASSPRRTGGPYNEQFF.

The J gene is TRBJ2-1, the V gene TRBV6-5, with D possibly matching TRBD2 (6 bases). The germline gives CDR1 MNHEY, CDR2 SVGAGI. The CDR3 consists of 14 residues. Trimming took 5 bases from V and 8 from J, leaving 16 bases between them. The CDR3, as DNA: TGTGCCAGCAGTATCCGGGACTTAGGCGATGAGCAGTTCTTC. Amino acid sequence: CASSIRDLGDEQFF.

J is TRBJ2-5 and V is TRBV10-3, with 9 bases matching TRBD2. Germline CDR1 reads ENHRY; CDR2 reads SYGVKD. With 2 bases clipped from V and 3 bases from J, the junction kept 4 bases outside the gene matches. The CDR3 contains 15 residues. The CDR3 region is CAISEGGRAEETQYF. The CDR3 region has the DNA TGTGCCATCAGTGAGGGCGGGAGGGCCGAAGAGACCCAGTACTTC.